These 25 T cell receptor beta chains originate from one sample sequenced in a study of cytomegalovirus exposure and HLA in healthy donors. The study ran its PCR with 60 Vbeta and 13 Jbeta primers. TCRdb's table, derived via immunoSEQ multiplex PCR, lists solely in-frame clones and lacks some. Here the sample spans roughly 180,000 clones, roughly 80% being singletons. Sequences were obtained from PBMCs. These receptors all come from a female donor in good health and CMV-seronegative.

V and J are TRBV10-3 and TRBJ2-1; 11 nucleotides line up with TRBD2. In germline, CDR1 is ENHRY, CDR2 SYGVKD. The CDR3 spans 15 residues. Trimming took 3 bases from V and 9 from J; bases not matched to a gene: 7. CDR3 residues: CAISERLAGGFEQFF. The CDR3 DNA reads TGTGCCATCAGTGAAAGGCTAGCGGGGGGTTTTGAGCAGTTCTTC.

The chain joins TRBV6-5 to TRBJ2-1; 9 nucleotides match TRBD2. Germline CDR1 is MNHEY and CDR2 is SVGAGI. The length of the CDR3 is 15 residues. The junction had 7 bases not matched to a gene; V was cut back by 5 bases and J by 5 bases. CDR3 nucleotide sequence: TGTGCCAGCAGTCCCGGACTAGCGCTGAACAATGAGCAGTTCTTC. This gives the protein CASSPGLALNNEQFF.

The CDR3 bases are TGTGCCAGCAGCTCCTACAATCAGCCCCAGCATTTT. This sequence encodes CASSSYNQPQHF. This chain links TRBV5-6 with TRBJ1-5, with D uncertain. V was pared by 3 bases and J by 3 bases, with 4 bases between. There are 12 residues in the CDR3. Germline assignment: CDR1 SGHDT and CDR2 YYEEEE.

This rearrangement joins TRBV6-1 to TRBJ1-6; perhaps TRBD1 as D (6 bases). CDR1 is MNHNS and CDR2 is SASEGT in the germline V gene. The CDR3 runs to 18 residues. The V and J ends lost 1 base and 0 bases respectively, with 13 bases between them. CDR3 residues: CASSEGMGHFSYNSPLHF. In DNA form, the CDR3 reads TGTGCCAGCAGTGAAGGAATGGGACATTTCTCCTATAATTCACCCCTCCACTTT.

This chain joins TRBV19 and TRBJ1-2; possibly TRBD1 for D (5 bases). Trimming took off 1 base at V and 7 bases at J, with 13 bases between the two ends. This CDR3 contains 14 residues. CDR1 and CDR2 (germline): LNHDA, SQIVND (reference sequence). This CDR3 reads CASSIGAGKGGYTF. In DNA form, the CDR3 reads TGTGCCAGTAGTATAGGGGCAGGGAAGGGTGGCTACACCTTC.

The V call is TRBV19, the J call TRBJ2-7; TRBD1 might be the D (6 bases). The CDR3 contains 15 residues. V lost 9 bases to trimming and J lost 0 bases, with 18 bases between them. Per the germline V gene, CDR1 is LNHDA and CDR2 is SQIVND (reference sequence). The CDR3 here is CARPRPDRFSYEQYF. The CDR3 DNA is TGTGCCAGACCCCGGCCCGACAGGTTCTCCTACGAGCAGTACTTC.

CDR3 in amino acids: CAISSRGQGYTEAFF. DNA for the CDR3: TGTGCCATCAGTTCAAGGGGACAGGGTTACACTGAAGCTTTCTTT. The rearrangement links TRBV10-3 to TRBJ1-1; 9 bases match TRBD1. V lost 5 bases, J lost 3 bases, and 7 bases stayed unmatched. The CDR3 is made up of 15 amino acids. Germline V CDR1 and CDR2: ENHRY, SYGVKD.

The chain is built from TRBV11-2 and TRBJ2-5, with 8 bases matching TRBD2. Trimming at V came to 2 bases and at J to 0 bases, leaving 5 bases not matched to a gene. The CDR3 contains 16 residues. Germline V gene sequence: CDR1 SGHAT, CDR2 FQNNGV. CDR3 in DNA: TGTGCCAGCAGCTTATTTGGTAGCGGGGACCAAGAGACCCAGTACTTC. This sequence encodes CASSLFGSGDQETQYF.

V usage is TRBV10-3 and J usage is TRBJ2-7; 7 positions match TRBD2. V was clipped by 7 bases and J by 1 base; unmatched bases: 7. CDR1 is ENHRY and CDR2 is SYGVKD in the germline V gene. The CDR3 has 14 amino acids. In nucleotides, the CDR3 is TGTGCCATCACCCCCGGGGAGGGGTCCTACGAGCAGTACTTC. Protein: CAITPGEGSYEQYF.

The chain has TRBV15 and TRBJ2-3; D might be TRBD2 (6 bases). The V end lost 1 base, the J end lost 0 bases, and 11 bases lay between the germline ends. CDR1 is LNHNV and CDR2 is YYDKDF in the germline V gene (reference sequence). This CDR3 has 16 amino acids. CDR3 loop: CATSRVSDYSTDTQYF. CDR3 nucleotide sequence: TGTGCCACCAGCAGAGTGTCGGACTATAGCACAGATACGCAGTATTTT.

The J gene is TRBJ2-3, the V gene TRBV7-9; D unresolved. The CDR3 loop spans 15 amino acids. Germline CDR1 and CDR2: SEHNR and FQNEAQ (reference sequence). Between the trimmed V and J ends, which lost 1 base and 6 bases, there was a span of 14 bases. CDR3 amino acids: CASSLDGLLRDTQYF. The CDR3 DNA reads TGTGCCAGCAGCTTAGATGGCTTGCTGCGGGATACGCAGTATTTT.

The rearrangement links TRBV5-1 to TRBJ2-7, with 8 nucleotides matching TRBD1. Unmatched junction bases numbered 8, after V lost 3 bases and J lost 3 bases. Germline V gene sequence: CDR1 SGHRS, CDR2 YFSETQ. There are 15 residues in the CDR3. Written as DNA, the CDR3 is TGCGCCAGCAGCTCGGAGCCAGGGGGCCTCTACGAGCAGTACTTC. It is translated as CASSSEPGGLYEQYF.

The V call is TRBV11-3, the J call TRBJ2-2; tentatively, D is TRBD2 (5 bases). CDR3 length equals 13 residues. V lost 5 bases and J lost 6, with 10 bases in between. In germline, CDR1 is SGHNT, CDR2 YENEEA. CDR3 protein: CASSLLVSGELFF. CDR3 nucleotide sequence: TGTGCCAGCAGCCTACTAGTCTCCGGGGAGCTGTTTTTT.

This clone was detected only once. The chain employs TRBV10-3 and TRBJ1-2, with 7 bases matching TRBD1. CDR1 ENHRY and CDR2 SYGVKD come from the germline V gene. This CDR3 region has 13 residues. V was pared by 10 bases and J by 5 bases, with 10 bases of the junction left unmatched. The DNA of the CDR3 is TGTGCCAGGCGAGGACAGGTGATATATGGCTACACCTTC. It is translated as CARRGQVIYGYTF.

Points on this clone: At one end, the junction sequence differs from germline, possibly due to a read error. This sequence joins TRBV4-1 and TRBJ2-3; 7 bases map to TRBD2. The CDR3 contains 14 residues. Germline loops: CDR1 MGHRA, CDR2 YSYEKL. The CDR3 loop is CASSQAGGPDTQYF. Written as DNA, the CDR3 is TGCGCCAGCAGCCAAGCGGGAGGCCCAGATACGCAATATTTT.

This rearrangement joins TRBV18 to TRBJ1-4, with 7 bases identical to TRBD1. CDR1 KGHSH and CDR2 LQKENI come from the germline V gene. Losses at the gene ends were 4 bases for V and 7 bases for J; bases not matched to a gene: 6. The CDR3 is made up of 14 amino acids. The DNA of the CDR3 is TGTGCCAGCTCACTGACAGGGCAAGCTGAAAAACTGTTTTTT. Translation gives CASSLTGQAEKLFF. The full variable domain, in which reference TRBV18 and TRBJ1-4 provide the parts outside the CDR3, is NAGVMQNPRHLVRRRGQEARLRCSPMKGHSHVYWYRQLPEEGLKFMVYLQKENIIDESGMPKERFSAEFPKEGPSILRIQQVVRGDSAAYFCASSLTGQAEKLFFGSGTQLSVL.

The genes are TRBV5-6 and TRBJ2-2; TRBD1 agrees at 7 bases. Germline loops: CDR1 SGHDT, CDR2 YYEEEE. The CDR3 loop spans 14 amino acids. V shed 5 bases, J shed 1 base, and the junction held 2 bases outside the gene matches. The CDR3 is CASRTGMNTGELFF. In DNA form, the CDR3 reads TGTGCCAGCAGGACAGGGATGAACACCGGGGAGCTGTTTTTT.

To note about this clone: One end of the junction is discordant with germline, which a read error may explain. The chain recombines TRBV7-7 with TRBJ2-1; TRBD2 matches at 12 bases. CDR3 length: 15 residues. Germline-derived CDR1 and CDR2 are SSHAT and FNYEAQ (reference sequence). The CDR3 region has the DNA TGTGCTAGCAGCTCGACTAGCGGGAGTGGCAATGAGCAGTTCTTC. The encoded protein is CASSSTSGSGNEQFF.

The chain couples TRBV6-5 to TRBJ2-5, with D tentatively TRBD1 (6 bases). The CDR3 has 14 residues. Germline CDR1 reads MNHEY; CDR2 reads SVGAGI. V shed 0 bases and J shed 5 bases, with 10 bases lying between them. CDR3 coding DNA: TGTGCCAGCAGTTACTCGAGGGGGATGGAGACCCAGTACTTC. Amino acid sequence: CASSYSRGMETQYF.

The genes are TRBV9 and TRBJ1-5; 11 bases line up with TRBD1. This CDR3 is built from 14 residues. Germline V gene lookup returns CDR1 SGDLS and CDR2 YYNGEE. J lost 6 bases, V lost 3 bases, and 2 bases had no gene match. Written as DNA, the CDR3 is TGTGCCAGCAGCGCAGGGACAGGGGGTCAGCCCCAGCATTTT. Translation: CASSAGTGGQPQHF.

The chain combines TRBV4-3 with TRBJ1-4, with a tentative D call TRBD1 (5 bases). The CDR3 is made up of 16 amino acids. The germline gives CDR1 LGHNA, CDR2 YSLEER. V lost 0 bases and J 6 bases, leaving 14 bases between the germline ends. The CDR3 nucleotides read TGCGCCAGCAGCCAAGATCGCACAGGAGCTCATGAAAAACTGTTTTTT. Its protein product is CASSQDRTGAHEKLFF.

This rearrangement joins TRBV2 to TRBJ2-7; 11 positions match TRBD2. The CDR3 consists of 15 residues. The germline CDR1 and CDR2 sequences are SNHLY and FYNNEI. Losses at the gene ends were 3 bases for V and 3 bases for J; bases not matched to a gene: 4. DNA for the CDR3: TGTGCCAGCAGTGATCTAGCGGGAGGATTCTACGAGCAGTACTTC. Residues: CASSDLAGGFYEQYF. The entire variable domain, with the rest obtained from reference TRBV2 and TRBJ2-7, is as follows: EPEVTQTPSHQVTQMGQEVILRCVPISNHLYFYWYRQILGQKVEFLVSFYNNEISEKSEIFDDQFSVERPDGSNFTLKIRSTKLEDSAMYFCASSDLAGGFYEQYFGPGTRLTVT.

The rearrangement links TRBV29-1 to TRBJ1-4, with D possibly being TRBD1 (6 bases). Germline V CDR1 and CDR2: SQVTM, ANQGSEA. V was clipped by 3 bases and J by 16 bases, with 15 bases between them. The CDR3 is made up of 11 amino acids. CDR3 nucleotide sequence: TGCAGCGTTGAGGGCGTTGGGGGCCCGTTTTTT. It is translated as CSVEGVGGPFF.

This clone was recorded only once. The chain joins TRBV28 to TRBJ1-2; D gene ambiguous. The CDR3 consists of 13 residues. The germline gives CDR1 MDHEN, CDR2 SYDVKM. Trimming stripped 2 bases from V and 2 bases from J, with 6 bases between. The chain's CDR3 is CASSLHINYGYTF. The DNA of the CDR3 is TGTGCCAGCAGTTTACACATAAACTATGGCTACACCTTC.

Concerning this clone: Additional DNA sequences in this sample encode the identical CDR3. V and J are TRBV5-1 and TRBJ2-3; 7 positions match TRBD2. Germline CDR1 reads SGHRS; CDR2 reads YFSETQ. The V and J ends lost 4 bases and 3 bases, in that order; junction bases with no gene match: 2. The CDR3 extends over 13 amino acids. The CDR3 loop is CASSLGGTDTQYF. CDR3 sequence (DNA): TGCGCCAGCAGCCTCGGGGGGACAGATACGCAGTATTTT.